The T cell receptor beta chain under discussion was sequenced for a study of metastatic and nonmetastatic thyroid tumors. Study background: Repertoire comparisons spanned blood and tumor or nodule tissue from malignant and benign thyroid patients. Study-wide results and caveats: The study reportedly found significantly higher TCR beta diversity in malignant thyroid tumors than benign nodules, in blood and tumor.

This clone appeared a few times. Its target is unknown. Thyroid surgery was performed in patients who had received no treatment beforehand. In the study's own analysis: Between-group CDR3 differences, defined by clinicopathological status, yielded a distant-metastasis classifier for papillary thyroid cancer. TCRdb redid the clone calls on the PCR reads using MiXCR. The V and J calls, along with clone size, are taken from TCRdb and not from the paper's own processing. The table records under 45,000 clones, roughly a third of them present only once. V was pared by 6 bases and J by 0 bases, with 5 bases of the junction left unmatched. Germline CDR1 is MNHEY and CDR2 is SVGEGT. CDR3 length: 16 residues.

The sample comprised tumor tissue. The V and J genes are TRBV6-2 or TRBV6-3 and TRBJ2-7, with 13 nucleotides matching TRBD2. The clonotype originates from a female donor with papillary thyroid cancer or a benign thyroid nodule (not recorded which). Some clones in this sample may be carry-over from other donors' samples. CDR3 in amino acids: CASRGLAGPSSYEQYF. The CDR3 DNA follows: TGTGCCAGCAGGGGACTAGCGGGACCGAGCTCCTACGAGCAGTACTTC.